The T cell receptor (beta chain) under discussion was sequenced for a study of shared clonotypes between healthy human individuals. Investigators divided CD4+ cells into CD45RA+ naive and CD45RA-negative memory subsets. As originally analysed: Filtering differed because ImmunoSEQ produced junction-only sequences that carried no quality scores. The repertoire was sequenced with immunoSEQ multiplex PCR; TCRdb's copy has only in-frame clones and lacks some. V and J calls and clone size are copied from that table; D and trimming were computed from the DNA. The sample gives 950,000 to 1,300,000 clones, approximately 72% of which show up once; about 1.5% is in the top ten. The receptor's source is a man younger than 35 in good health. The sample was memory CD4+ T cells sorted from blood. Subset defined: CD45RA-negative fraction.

The CDR3 is CASSLGGLAREQYF. For the CDR3, the DNA is TGTGCCAGCAGCTTAGGGGGACTAGCGAGAGAGCAGTACTTC. The chain recombines TRBV7-2 with TRBJ2-7, with TRBD2 identical over 10 bases. Trimming removed 1 base from V and 7 bases from J; junction bases left unmatched: 4. From germline, CDR1 is SGHTA and CDR2 FQGNSA. This CDR3 comprises 14 residues.